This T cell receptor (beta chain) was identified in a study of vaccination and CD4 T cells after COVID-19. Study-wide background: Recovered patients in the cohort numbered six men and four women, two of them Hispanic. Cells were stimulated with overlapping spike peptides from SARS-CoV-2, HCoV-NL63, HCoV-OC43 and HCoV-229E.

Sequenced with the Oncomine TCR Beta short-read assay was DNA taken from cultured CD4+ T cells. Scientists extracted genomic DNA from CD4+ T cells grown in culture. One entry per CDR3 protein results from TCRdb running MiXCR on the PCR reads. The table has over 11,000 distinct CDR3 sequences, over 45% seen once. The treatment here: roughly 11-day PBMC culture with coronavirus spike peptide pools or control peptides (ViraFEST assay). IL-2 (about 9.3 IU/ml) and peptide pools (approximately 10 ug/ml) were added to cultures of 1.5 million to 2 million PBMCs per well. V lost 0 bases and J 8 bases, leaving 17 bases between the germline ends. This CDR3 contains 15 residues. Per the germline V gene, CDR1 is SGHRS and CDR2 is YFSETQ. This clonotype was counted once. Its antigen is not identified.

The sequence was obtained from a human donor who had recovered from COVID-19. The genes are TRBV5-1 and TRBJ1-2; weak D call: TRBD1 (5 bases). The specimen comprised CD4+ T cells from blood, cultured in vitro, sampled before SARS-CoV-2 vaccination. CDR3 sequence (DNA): TGCGCCAGCAGCTTGGCAATGACAGACAACGGGGGCTACACCTTC. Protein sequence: CASSLAMTDNGGYTF.